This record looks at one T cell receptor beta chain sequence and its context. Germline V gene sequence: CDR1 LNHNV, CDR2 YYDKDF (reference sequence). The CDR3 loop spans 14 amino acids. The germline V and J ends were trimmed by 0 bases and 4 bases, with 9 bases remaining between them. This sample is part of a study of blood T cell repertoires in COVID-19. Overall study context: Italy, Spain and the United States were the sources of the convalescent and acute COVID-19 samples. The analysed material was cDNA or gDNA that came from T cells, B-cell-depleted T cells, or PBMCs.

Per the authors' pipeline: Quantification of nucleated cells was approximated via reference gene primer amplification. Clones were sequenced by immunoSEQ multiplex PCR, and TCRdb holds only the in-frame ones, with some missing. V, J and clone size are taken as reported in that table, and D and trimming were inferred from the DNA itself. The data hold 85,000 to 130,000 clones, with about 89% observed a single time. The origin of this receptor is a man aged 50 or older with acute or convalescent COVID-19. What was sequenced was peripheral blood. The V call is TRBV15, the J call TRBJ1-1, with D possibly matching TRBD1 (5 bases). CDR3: CATSRDQGGTEAFF. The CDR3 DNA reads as TGTGCCACCAGCAGAGATCAGGGCGGCACTGAAGCTTTCTTT.